Sequencing of this TCR beta chain was carried out in a study of PD-1 and CTLA-4 blockade in melanoma. Data came from immunoSEQ multiplex PCR; TCRdb stores just in-frame clones and leaves some out. The sample has about 28,000 clones, 85% to 90% seen once. Germline V gene lookup returns CDR1 WSHSY and CDR2 SAAADI. The CDR3 loop spans 13 amino acids. After removal of 9 bases from V and 6 bases from J, the junction contained 8 bases not matched to a gene. This sample comprised CD8+ T cells from peripheral blood, obtained before anti-PD-1 treatment. This receptor was identified in a human donor with melanoma. This chain links TRBV10-2 with TRBJ1-5; 7 positions match TRBD1. CDR3 amino acids: CASRDSMGQPQHF. CDR3 sequence (DNA): TGCGCCAGTAGGGACAGCATGGGTCAGCCCCAGCATTTT.